The rows below give T cell receptor beta chains drawn from one sample of a study of long-term antiretroviral therapy in people with HIV. Sequencing was performed with immunoSEQ multiplex PCR; in TCRdb, only in-frame clones are kept and a portion is missing. This table has tens of thousands of clones, 85% to 95% appearing once. Sequencing used unsorted PBMCs, obtained around 7.4 years after starting antiretroviral therapy. Receptor source: a man between 50 and 59 years old with HIV. The CDR3 runs from the conserved cysteine through the conserved F or W. A D gene is named only where the DNA matches it firmly. Where a row states a size, it is once, few, many or the class of an expanded clone; other rows omit it.

clone size | J gene | V gene | D gene | CDR3 protein | CDR3 DNA
NA | TRBJ1-1 | TRBV20-1 | NA | CSARTDTEAFF | TGCAGTGCCCGGACAGACACTGAAGCTTTCTTT
NA | TRBJ1-3 | TRBV28 | TRBD1 | CASHPGQLGNTIYF | TGTGCCAGCCATCCGGGACAGCTAGGAAACACCATATATTTT
NA | TRBJ1-4 | TRBV19 | NA | CASSGRQSEKLFF | TGTGCCAGTAGTGGGCGGCAGAGTGAAAAACTGTTTTTT
NA | TRBJ2-2 | TRBV6-4 | NA | CASKGRSGDTGELFF | TGTGCCAGCAAGGGGAGGTCAGGGGACACCGGGGAGCTGTTTTTT
NA | TRBJ1-5 | TRBV6-1 | NA | CASSARGQPQHF | TGTGCCAGCAGTGCCAGGGGTCAGCCCCAGCATTTT
NA | TRBJ1-2 | TRBV7-9 | TRBD1 | CASSPGQATNYGYTF | TGTGCCAGCAGCCCGGGACAGGCCACTAACTATGGCTACACCTTC
NA | TRBJ1-3 | TRBV6-1 | NA | CASRRLSSGNTIYF | TGTGCCAGCAGAAGACTTAGCTCTGGAAACACCATATATTTT
NA | TRBJ2-3 | TRBV5-1 | NA | CASSLGGDTDTQYF | TGCGCCAGCAGCTTGGGCGGAGACACAGATACGCAGTATTTT
NA | TRBJ2-7 | TRBV10-2 | TRBD1 | CASSESVGTGASEQYF | TGCGCCAGCAGTGAGTCTGTAGGGACAGGGGCGTCTGAGCAGTACTTC
NA | TRBJ2-1 | TRBV7-3 | NA | CASSFGGYNEQFF | TGTGCCAGCAGCTTTGGGGGGTACAATGAGCAGTTCTTC
NA | TRBJ2-1 | TRBV7-3 | TRBD2 | CASSSTSGGPPYNEQFF | TGTGCCAGCAGCTCGACTAGCGGGGGGCCACCCTACAATGAGCAGTTCTTC
NA | TRBJ2-6 | TRBV9 | TRBD1 | CASSVKTRSDRGHRRSGANVLTF | TGTGCCAGCAGCGTCAAAACCAGATCGGACAGGGGGCACAGACGCTCTGGGGCCAACGTCCTGACTTTC
NA | TRBJ2-3 | TRBV4-3 | NA | CASSQNGRLQSTDTQYF | TGCGCCAGCAGCCAAAACGGACGGCTTCAAAGCACAGATACGCAGTATTTT
few | TRBJ1-5 | TRBV6-1 | NA | CASSVGGPLEGPQHF | TGTGCCAGCAGTGTGGGGGGGCCGCTAGAGGGGCCCCAGCATTTT
NA | TRBJ2-7 | TRBV19 | NA | CASSITGVNEQYF | TGTGCCAGTAGTATCACCGGGGTCAACGAGCAGTACTTC
NA | TRBJ2-7 | TRBV27 | NA | CASSLGGSKVAYEQYF | TGTGCCAGCAGTTTAGGAGGGAGCAAAGTGGCCTACGAGCAGTACTTC
NA | TRBJ2-3 | TRBV9 | TRBD2 | CASSVSPSGGEDTQYF | TGTGCCAGCAGCGTATCCCCTAGCGGGGGTGAAGATACGCAGTATTTT
NA | TRBJ2-2 | TRBV29-1 | TRBD2 | CSVGGGKNTGELFF | TGCAGCGTTGGCGGGGGGAAAAACACCGGGGAGCTGTTTTTT
NA | TRBJ2-2 | TRBV10-1 | TRBD1 | CASRGQGETGELFF | TGCGCCAGCAGGGGACAGGGGGAAACCGGGGAGCTGTTTTTT
NA | TRBJ1-2 | TRBV4-1 | NA | CASSQANSPEGYTF | TGCGCCAGCAGCCAAGCGAACAGCCCTGAGGGCTACACCTTC
NA | TRBJ1-2 | TRBV21-1 | NA | CASSKFSGGTNYGYTF | TGTGCCAGCAGCAAATTTTCAGGGGGGACTAACTATGGCTACACCTTC
NA | TRBJ1-2 | TRBV28 | TRBD1 | CASSPTGAWGYTF | TGTGCCAGCAGTCCGACAGGGGCATGGGGCTACACCTTC
NA | TRBJ1-2 | TRBV25-1 | NA | CASSELQNYGYTF | TGTGCCAGCAGTGAATTACAGAACTATGGCTACACCTTC
NA | TRBJ2-7 | TRBV5-4 | TRBD1 | CASSDRDRYEQYF | TGTGCCAGCAGCGACAGGGACAGGTACGAGCAGTACTTC
NA | TRBJ2-3 | TRBV30 | NA | CAWSVRGSIYTQYF | TGTGCCTGGAGTGTACGGGGGTCCATATATACGCAGTATTTT
NA | TRBJ1-2 | TRBV6-5 | TRBD1 | CASSRQGFNYGYTF | TGTGCCAGCAGCCGACAGGGGTTTAACTATGGCTACACCTTC
NA | TRBJ2-7 | TRBV5-6 | TRBD2 | CASSGTSGAASDEQYF | TGTGCCAGCAGTGGGACTAGCGGGGCCGCCTCGGACGAGCAGTACTTC
NA | TRBJ1-2 | TRBV7-2 | TRBD1 | CASSSRTGSDGYTF | TGTGCCAGCAGCTCTCGGACAGGGTCAGATGGCTACACCTTC
few | TRBJ2-7 | TRBV30 | NA | CAWSGIESSYEQYF | TGTGCCTGGAGTGGTATAGAGAGCTCCTACGAGCAGTACTTC
NA | TRBJ1-2 | TRBV18 | TRBD1 | CASSPGQGNYGYTF | TGTGCCAGCTCACCTGGACAGGGCAACTATGGCTACACCTTC
NA | TRBJ1-5 | TRBV7-4 | NA | CASSPTTGVQPQHF | TGTGCCAGCAGTCCTACGACAGGCGTCCAGCCCCAGCATTTT
few | TRBJ2-2 | TRBV30 | TRBD2 | CAWSAGLVPSGELFF | TGTGCCTGGAGTGCCGGACTAGTCCCGTCGGGGGAGCTGTTTTTT
NA | TRBJ2-1 | TRBV11-2 | TRBD2 | CASSSVRLAGGNEQFF | TGTGCCAGCAGCTCCGTCCGACTAGCGGGGGGCAATGAGCAGTTCTTC
NA | TRBJ1-1 | TRBV19 | NA | CASSPITGMNTEAFF | TGTGCCAGTAGTCCGATCACAGGGATGAACACTGAAGCTTTCTTT
NA | TRBJ1-2 | TRBV4-3 | NA | CASSQDSGGKANYGYTF | TGCGCCAGCAGCCAAGATAGTGGCGGTAAAGCAAACTATGGCTACACCTTC
NA | TRBJ2-7 | TRBV28 | NA | CASSQPGRSYEQYF | TGTGCCAGCAGTCAACCGGGACGCTCCTACGAGCAGTACTTC
NA | TRBJ2-7 | TRBV7-4 | TRBD1 | CASSSCRDRETYEQYF | TGTGCCAGCAGCTCGTGCCGGGACAGGGAGACCTACGAGCAGTACTTC
NA | TRBJ2-3 | TRBV7-3 | NA | CASSQKTGGTDTQYF | TGTGCCAGCAGCCAAAAGACAGGTGGCACAGATACGCAGTATTTT
once | TRBJ1-1 | TRBV19 | NA | CASSLGRHGSEAFF | TGTGCCAGTAGTTTAGGGCGGCATGGCTCTGAAGCTTTCTTT
NA | TRBJ1-5 | TRBV19 | NA | CASSTMLGGFNQPQHF | TGTGCCAGTAGTACGATGCTCGGGGGTTTCAATCAGCCCCAGCATTTT